This T cell receptor (beta chain) was identified in a study of CXCR3-negative and CXCR3-positive naive CD8 T cells. Overall study context: Total TRB output reached some 140 million reads, about 1.5 +/- 0.3 million per library. The study's findings and limits: More hydrophobic TRB CDR3s occurred in CXCR3-positive than in CXCR3-negative naive cells. Whereas memory cells differed, naive CXCR3-negative and CXCR3-positive cells shared similar TRBV-TRBJ usage. Comparably high diversity was seen in both naive subsets, and much lower diversity in memory CD8+ cells.

TRB cDNA was prepared as libraries by UMI-labeled 5' RACE. TCRdb reprocessed the 5' RACE reads; each CDR3 protein has one entry and no DNA is given. Here the sample table reports 85,000 to 90,000 distinct CDR3 sequences. For this clonotype: Its matching antigen is unknown.

This CDR3 spans 15 amino acids. CDR1 is MDHEN and CDR2 is SYDVKM in the germline V gene. The specimen sequenced was naive CXCR3+ CD8+ T cells from blood. As to subset: CD45RO-CCR7+CD27+CD95- naive CD8+ T cells expressing CXCR3 (TNR3+). The chain combines TRBV28 with TRBJ1-3; TCRdb outputs TRBD1, but without DNA this stays unchecked. The TCR sequence derives from a human donor in good health. Some clones in this sample may be carry-over from other donors' samples. The CDR3 here is CASSPGKASGNTIYF.